The 26 T cell receptor beta chains below all came from one sample that was sequenced in a study of blood T cells in healthy people across ages. Combining a sample-barcoded 5' primer with a J-beta primer mix, a second PCR ran for roughly 6 to 12 cycles. Using its own MiXCR run on the 5' RACE reads, TCRdb lists one record per CDR3 protein. The profile shows around 1,000,000 distinct CDR3 sequences, around 25% of them singletons. This same sample was also part of a study on T cells of mothers and their children.

Sequences were obtained from blood. The receptors stem from a girl aged 2 to 9 in good health.

This chain links TRBV5-1 with TRBJ2-2, with TRBD1 matching 7 bases. CDR3 length equals 16 residues. The V gene end was trimmed by 1 base and the J gene end by 2 bases; junction bases not matched to a gene: 5. Germline V gene lookup returns CDR1 SGHRS and CDR2 YFSETQ. CDR3 sequence (DNA): TGCGCCAGCAGCTTGACCGGGACAGTTAACACCGGGGAGCTGTTTTTT. Amino acids: CASSLTGTVNTGELFF.

J is TRBJ2-5 and V is TRBV5-1, with 10 bases matching TRBD1. The end of the DNA is better explained by TRBJ2-7, so the J call may be wrong. The CDR3 length is 15 residues. Looked up from germline, CDR1 is SGHRS and CDR2 is YFSETQ. This chain's CDR3 is CASSSGQGETDEQYF. CDR3 DNA sequence: TGCGCCAGCAGCTCTGGACAGGGGGAAACTGACGAGCAGTACTTC.

V and J are TRBV12-3 or TRBV12-4 and TRBJ2-4; 8 positions match TRBD1. V was pared by 8 bases and J by 8 bases, with 5 bases of the junction left unmatched. This CDR3 is 12 amino acids long. The CDR3 coding sequence is TGTGCCAGCCGACTGACAGGGGACATTCAGTACTTC. It specifies CASRLTGDIQYF.

This chain links TRBV11-2 with TRBJ2-1; tentative D call: TRBD2 (6 bases). Trimming removed 3 bases at V and 8 bases at J, with 17 bases between. The CDR3 runs to 15 residues. Germline V gives CDR1 SGHAT, CDR2 FQNNGV. CDR3 in amino acids: CASSLSGTPDYEQFF. The CDR3 DNA reads TGTGCCAGCAGCTTGTCCGGGACTCCAGACTATGAGCAGTTCTTC.

The chain is built from TRBV27 and TRBJ2-7, with 7 bases identical to TRBD1. Germline CDR1 is MNHEY and CDR2 is SMNVEV (reference sequence). The CDR3 has 17 residues. The ends lost 8 bases at V and 3 bases at J; junction bases unmatched: 19. CDR3 protein: CASPGTNRDSSFYEQYF. CDR3 sequence (DNA): TGTGCCAGCCCCGGAACCAATAGGGACAGCTCCTTCTACGAGCAGTACTTC.

With regard to this clonotype: At one end the junction does not follow the germline gene, possibly because of a read error. CDR3 nucleotides: TGTGCCAGCATTGAAGCCGGGGACATGAGTGGGGCCAACGTCCTGACTTTC. Its translation: CASIEAGDMSGANVLTF. This chain uses TRBV2 with TRBJ2-6; tentative D call: TRBD1 (6 bases). In germline, CDR1 is SNHLY, CDR2 FYNNEI. This CDR3 spans 17 amino acids.

The chain recombines TRBV28 with TRBJ1-1; 10 bases map to TRBD1. V was pared by 3 bases and J by 4 bases, with 11 bases of the junction left unmatched. This CDR3 spans 17 amino acids. Per germline, CDR1 MDHEN and CDR2 SYDVKM. CDR3 residues: CASSLGLTGTGVTEAFF. The CDR3 DNA reads as TGTGCCAGCAGTTTGGGGCTCACCGGGACAGGGGTCACTGAAGCTTTCTTT.

This clonotype was detected a few times. The gene calls are TRBV4-3 and TRBJ2-3; 7 bases fit TRBD2. Per germline, CDR1 LGHNA and CDR2 YSLEER. V lost 0 bases and J lost 7; bases outside the gene matches: 16. CDR3 length equals 18 residues. This CDR3 is CASSQDGGVTSSVNTQYF. CDR3 coding DNA: TGCGCCAGCAGCCAAGATGGGGGGGTAACCTCTAGCGTAAATACGCAGTATTTT.

This sequence joins TRBV7-9 and TRBJ2-7; 10 positions match TRBD2. J was trimmed by 9 bases and V by 2 bases; bases with no gene match: 7. CDR1 and CDR2 (germline): SEHNR, FQNEAQ (reference sequence). The CDR3 length is 14 residues. In nucleotides, the CDR3 is TGTGCCAGCAGCTTACGACTAGCGGGTCCCGGGCAGTACTTC. Translated: CASSLRLAGPGQYF.

This chain uses TRBV6-1 with TRBJ2-5; D gene ambiguous. The J call could be wrong; TRBJ2-1 is a better fit for the DNA end. Germline CDR1 reads MNHNS; CDR2 reads SASEGT. The CDR3 sequence is 12 residues long. DNA for the CDR3: TGTGCCAGCAGTGGCTACCGGGATGAGCAGTTCTTC. It is translated as CASSGYRDEQFF.

This clonotype was recorded a few times. A read error may account for a junction end that differs from germline. V and J are TRBV29-1 and TRBJ2-5, with 8 bases identical to TRBD1. Judging by the DNA end, TRBJ2-7 fits better; the J call may be wrong. Germline V gene sequence: CDR1 SQVTM, CDR2 ANQGSEA. This CDR3 comprises 13 residues. CDR3 coding DNA: TGCAGCGTACGGACAGGGTTCTCCCACGAGCAGTACTTC. Amino acids: CSVRTGFSHEQYF.

This clonotype turned up a few times. J is TRBJ1-2 and V is TRBV7-9; TRBD1 agrees at 8 bases. The V segment lost 0 bases and the J segment 4 bases; nucleotides outside the gene matches: 4. This CDR3 contains 15 residues. Germline assignment: CDR1 SEHNR and CDR2 FQNEAQ (reference sequence). The CDR3 DNA reads TGTGCCAGCAGCTTAGCGGCAGGGGGCGGCTATGGCTACACCTTC. Its protein product is CASSLAAGGGYGYTF.

This chain uses TRBV27 with TRBJ2-7; 7 nucleotides line up with TRBD1. The V gene end was trimmed by 2 bases and the J gene end by 3 bases; junction bases not matched to a gene: 4. The CDR3 sequence is 14 residues long. The V gene's germline CDR1 is MNHEY and CDR2 SMNVEV (reference sequence). The CDR3 spells CASSLRGPYYEQYF. CDR3 DNA: TGTGCCAGCAGTTTAAGGGGGCCCTACTACGAGCAGTACTTC.

This chain links TRBV7-9 with TRBJ2-1, with TRBD2 identical over 8 bases. Germline V gene lookup returns CDR1 SEHNR and CDR2 FQNEAQ (reference sequence). CDR3 length: 18 residues. V lost 1 base and J lost 1; bases outside the gene matches: 9. Written as DNA, the CDR3 is TGTGCCAGCAGCTTAGATCTGGCGGGGGGTAGTTCCTACAATGAGCAGTTCTTC. Protein sequence: CASSLDLAGGSSYNEQFF.

The chain is built from TRBV28 and TRBJ1-2; D is unresolved. The V gene lost 2 bases and the J gene lost 5 bases, with 9 bases spanning the gap. This CDR3 has 13 residues. Germline V gives CDR1 MDHEN, CDR2 SYDVKM. The DNA of the CDR3 is TGTGCCAGCAGTTTAGTGACAACTTATGGCTACACCTTC. It translates to CASSLVTTYGYTF.

The chain combines TRBV7-6 with TRBJ2-4; D uncertain. The germline V gene has CDR1 SGHVS and CDR2 FNYEAQ. V lost 1 base, J lost 6 bases, and 13 bases lay in between. There are 15 residues in the CDR3. The CDR3 loop is CASSLVSGGINIQYF. In DNA, the CDR3 is TGTGCCAGCAGCTTAGTATCCGGTGGGATAAACATTCAGTACTTC.

The table lists this clonotype with a few counts. The junction differs from germline at one of its ends, possibly a read error. The chain carries TRBV7-2 and TRBJ2-5, with 7 bases lining up with TRBD1. The V gene's germline CDR1 is SGHTA and CDR2 FQGNSA. There are 14 residues in the CDR3. The CDR3 bases are TGTGCCAGCAGCGTAAAGCTAACAGGGGCCAGCCCGTTCTTC. Translating gives CASSVKLTGASPFF.

With regard to this clonotype: At one end, the junction sequence differs from germline, possibly due to a read error. The chain recombines TRBV12-3 or TRBV12-4 with TRBJ1-2; D gene uncertain. This CDR3 comprises 12 residues. The CDR3, as DNA: TGTGCCAGCAGTTGGGGAGAGAATGGCTACGCCTTC. Amino acid sequence: CASSWGENGYAF.

This chain connects TRBV12-5 to TRBJ2-2, with 10 bases aligning to TRBD2. Germline values: CDR1 LGHNT, CDR2 FRNRAP. Trimming cost V 1 base and J 6 bases; bases outside gene matches: 5. There are 16 residues in the CDR3. The CDR3 region has the DNA TGTGCTAGTGGTTTGGGGCTAGCGGGAGCTTCCGGGGAGCTGTTTTTT. It encodes CASGLGLAGASGELFF. The full variable domain, rest sourced from reference TRBV12-5 and TRBJ2-2, is DARVTQTPRHKVTEMGQEVTMRCQPILGHNTVFWYRQTMMQGLELLAYFRNRAPLDDSGMPKDRFSAEMPDATLATLKIQPSEPRDSAVYFCASGLGLAGASGELFFGEGSRLTVL.

This clonotype was counted at least ten times. The rearrangement uses TRBV2 and TRBJ2-3; D uncertain. Germline-derived CDR1 and CDR2 are SNHLY and FYNNEI. The CDR3 consists of 12 residues. V was trimmed by 2 bases and J by 7 bases, leaving 7 bases between them. For the CDR3, the DNA is TGTGCCAGCAGTGAAAGGTCGAATACGCAGTATTTT. This gives the protein CASSERSNTQYF.

The CDR3 sequence: CASSVEGLAGNEQFF. The CDR3 nucleotides are TGTGCCAGCAGCGTAGAGGGACTAGCTGGCAATGAGCAGTTCTTC. The chain combines TRBV9 with TRBJ2-1, with 9 nucleotides matching TRBD2. The ends lost 0 bases at V and 6 bases at J; junction bases unmatched: 4. Germline CDR1 is SGDLS and CDR2 is YYNGEE. The CDR3 consists of 15 residues. Full variable domain (rest looked up from reference TRBV9 and TRBJ2-1): DSGVTQTPKHLITATGQRVTLRCSPRSGDLSVYWYQQSLDQGLQFLIQYYNGEERAKGNILERFSAQQFPDLHSELNLSSLELGDSALYFCASSVEGLAGNEQFFGPGTRLTVL.

This clonotype was seen only a few times. The gene calls are TRBV12-5 and TRBJ1-2, with D uncertain. Germline-derived CDR1 and CDR2 are LGHNT and FRNRAP. V gave up 4 bases and J gave up 8 bases, with 5 bases separating them. The CDR3 has 10 amino acids. The CDR3 DNA reads TGTGCTAGTGGTTCCCTAGGCTACACCTTC. This sequence encodes CASGSLGYTF.

This clonotype occurred a few times. The chain couples TRBV9 to TRBJ2-2; D gene ambiguous. V shed 1 base and J shed 8 bases, with 15 bases lying between them. The germline V gene has CDR1 SGDLS and CDR2 YYNGEE. This CDR3 is built from 15 residues. The CDR3 spells CASSVYETAVGELFF. DNA for the CDR3: TGTGCCAGCAGCGTATATGAGACGGCGGTGGGGGAGCTGTTTTTT.

This clonotype was recorded a few times. The rearrangement uses TRBV6-2 or TRBV6-3 and TRBJ1-2; D is unclear. The CDR3 consists of 14 residues. Trimming stripped 2 bases from V and 6 bases from J, with 13 bases between. From germline, CDR1 is MNHEY and CDR2 SVGEGT. As DNA, the CDR3 is TGTGCCAGCAGTTACAGAAAGGGCAACGATGGCTACACCTTC. Translation: CASSYRKGNDGYTF.

The genes are TRBV9 and TRBJ2-5; either TRBD1 or TRBD2 may fit D (6 bases each). Near its end, the DNA agrees better with TRBJ2-1, so the J call may be wrong. Germline CDR1 reads SGDLS; CDR2 reads YYNGEE. The CDR3 runs to 14 residues. The DNA for the CDR3 is TGTGCCAGCAGTCCCGGGGGCGCCCACAATGAGCAGTTCTTC. Protein product: CASSPGGAHNEQFF.

This clonotype was recorded a few times. In DNA form, the CDR3 reads TGTGCCAGCTGGTACATGATGGGGGACACCGGGGAGCTGTTTTTT. Protein: CASWYMMGDTGELFF. The chain has TRBV12-3 or TRBV12-4 and TRBJ2-2; D tentatively reads TRBD1 or TRBD2 (5 bases each). The V and J ends lost 8 bases and 3 bases respectively, with 16 bases between them. The CDR3 loop spans 15 amino acids.